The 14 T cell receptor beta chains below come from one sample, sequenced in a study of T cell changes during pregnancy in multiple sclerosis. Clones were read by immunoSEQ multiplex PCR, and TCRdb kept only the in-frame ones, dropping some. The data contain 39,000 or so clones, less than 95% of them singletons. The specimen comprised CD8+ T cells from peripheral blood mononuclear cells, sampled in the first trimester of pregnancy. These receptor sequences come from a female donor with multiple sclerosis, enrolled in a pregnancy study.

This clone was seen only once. CDR3 DNA: TGCGCCAGCAGCCAAGACCGGACAGGGCGTATGGATACGCAGTATTTT. Translated, it gives CASSQDRTGRMDTQYF. The rearrangement links TRBV4-3 to TRBJ2-3; 8 bases align to TRBD1. The trim removed 0 bases at V and 6 bases at J, leaving 8 bases unmatched. This CDR3 spans 16 amino acids. Germline loops: CDR1 LGHNA, CDR2 YSLEER.

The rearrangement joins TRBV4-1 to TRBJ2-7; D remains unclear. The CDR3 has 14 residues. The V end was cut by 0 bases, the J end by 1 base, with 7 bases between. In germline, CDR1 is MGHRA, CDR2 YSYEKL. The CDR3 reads CASSQDPQSYEQYF. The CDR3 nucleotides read TGCGCCAGCAGCCAAGATCCACAGTCCTACGAGCAGTACTTC.

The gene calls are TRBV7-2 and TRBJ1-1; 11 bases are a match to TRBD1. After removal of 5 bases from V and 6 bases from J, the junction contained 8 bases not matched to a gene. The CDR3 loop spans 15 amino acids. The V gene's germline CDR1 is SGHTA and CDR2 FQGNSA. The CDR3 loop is CASSPRTGGAAEAFF. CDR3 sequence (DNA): TGTGCCAGCAGCCCGCGGACAGGGGGCGCGGCTGAAGCTTTCTTT.

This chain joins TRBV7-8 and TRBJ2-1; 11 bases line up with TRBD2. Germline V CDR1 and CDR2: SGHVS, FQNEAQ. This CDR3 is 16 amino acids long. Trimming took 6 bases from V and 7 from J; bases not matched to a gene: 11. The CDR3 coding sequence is TGTGCCAGCAGACCACGGACTAGCGGGTTTAAGAATGAGCAGTTCTTC. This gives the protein CASRPRTSGFKNEQFF.

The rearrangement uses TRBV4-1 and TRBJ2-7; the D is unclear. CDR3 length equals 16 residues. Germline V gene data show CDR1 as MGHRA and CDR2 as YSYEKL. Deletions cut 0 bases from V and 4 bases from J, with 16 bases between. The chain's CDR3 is CASSQDSHDSNYEQYF. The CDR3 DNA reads TGCGCCAGCAGCCAAGATTCGCACGACTCTAATTACGAGCAGTACTTC.

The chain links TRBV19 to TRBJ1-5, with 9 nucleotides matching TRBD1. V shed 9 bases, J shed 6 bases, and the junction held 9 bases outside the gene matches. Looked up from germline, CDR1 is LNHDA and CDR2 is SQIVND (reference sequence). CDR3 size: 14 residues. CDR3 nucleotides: TGTGCCAGCCGAGGACAGGGGAGGTTTCAGCCCCAGCATTTT. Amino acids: CASRGQGRFQPQHF.

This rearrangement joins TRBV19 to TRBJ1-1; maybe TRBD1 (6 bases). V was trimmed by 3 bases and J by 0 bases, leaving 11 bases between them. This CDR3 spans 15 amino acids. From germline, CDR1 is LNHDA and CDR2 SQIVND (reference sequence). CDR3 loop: CASSMRDRLNTEAFF. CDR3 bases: TGTGCCAGTAGTATGCGAGACAGGCTGAACACTGAAGCTTTCTTT. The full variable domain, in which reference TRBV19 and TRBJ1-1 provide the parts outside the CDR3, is DGGITQSPKYLFRKEGQNVTLSCEQNLNHDAMYWYRQDPGQGLRLIYYSQIVNDFQKGDIAEGYSVSREKKESFPLTVTSAQKNPTAFYLCASSMRDRLNTEAFFGQGTRLTVV.

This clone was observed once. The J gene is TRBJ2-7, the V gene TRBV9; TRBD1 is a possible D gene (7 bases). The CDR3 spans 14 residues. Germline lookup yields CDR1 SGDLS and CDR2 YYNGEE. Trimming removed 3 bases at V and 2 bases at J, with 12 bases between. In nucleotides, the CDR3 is TGTGCCAGCAGCGCAGGGGGGCCGACCTACGAGCAGTACTTC. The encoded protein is CASSAGGPTYEQYF.

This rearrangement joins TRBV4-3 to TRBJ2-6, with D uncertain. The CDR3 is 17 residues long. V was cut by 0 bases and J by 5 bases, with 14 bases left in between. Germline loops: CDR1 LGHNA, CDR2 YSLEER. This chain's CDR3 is CASSQDWATLRANVLTF. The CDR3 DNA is TGCGCCAGCAGCCAAGATTGGGCGACATTGCGGGCCAACGTCCTGACTTTC.

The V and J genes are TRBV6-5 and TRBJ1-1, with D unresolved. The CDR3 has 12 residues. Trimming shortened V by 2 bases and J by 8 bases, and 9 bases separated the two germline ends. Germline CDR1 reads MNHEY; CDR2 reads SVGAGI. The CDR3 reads CASSYSRGEAFF. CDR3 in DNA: TGTGCCAGCAGTTACAGCCGAGGGGAAGCTTTCTTT.

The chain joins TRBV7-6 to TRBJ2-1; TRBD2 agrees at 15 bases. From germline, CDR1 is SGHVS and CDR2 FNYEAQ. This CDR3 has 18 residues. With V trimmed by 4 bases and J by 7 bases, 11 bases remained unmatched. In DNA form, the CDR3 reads TGTGCCAGCAGCTCAACTGTGGGACTAGCGGGGGGTATGAATGAGCAGTTCTTC. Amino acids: CASSSTVGLAGGMNEQFF.

In DNA, the CDR3 is TGTGCCGGTTCCGGGACAGGGGTGACAAACACCATATATTTT. It encodes CAGSGTGVTNTIYF. The gene calls are TRBV6-1 and TRBJ1-3, with 10 bases identical to TRBD1. CDR3 length: 14 amino acids. CDR1 is MNHNS, CDR2 SASEGT, per germline. The V gene end was trimmed by 11 bases and the J gene end by 6 bases; junction bases not matched to a gene: 10.

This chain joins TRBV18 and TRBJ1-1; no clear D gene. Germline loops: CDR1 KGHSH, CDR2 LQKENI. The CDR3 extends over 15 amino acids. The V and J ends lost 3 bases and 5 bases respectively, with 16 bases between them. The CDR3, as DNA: TGTGCCAGCTCACCCATTGGCAGTCTCAAAACTGAAGCTTTCTTT. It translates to CASSPIGSLKTEAFF.

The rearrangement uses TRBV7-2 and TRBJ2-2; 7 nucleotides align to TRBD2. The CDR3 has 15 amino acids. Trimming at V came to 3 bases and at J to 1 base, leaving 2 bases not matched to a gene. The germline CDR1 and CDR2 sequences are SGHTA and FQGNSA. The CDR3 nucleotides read TGTGCCAGCAGCTTGGGGGAGGGGAACACCGGGGAGCTGTTTTTT. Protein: CASSLGEGNTGELFF. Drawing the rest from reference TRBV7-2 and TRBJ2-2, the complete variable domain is GAGVSQSPSNKVTEKGKDVELRCDPISGHTALYWYRQSLGQGLEFLIYFQGNSAPDKSGLPSDRFSAERTGGSVSTLTIQRTQQEDSAVYLCASSLGEGNTGELFFGEGSRLTVL.